This TCR beta chain was observed in a study of spatial heterogeneity in lung cancer. In the study overall: The donor population consisted of roughly 70 patients with untreated, early-stage non-small cell lung cancer. Study-wide results and caveats: There were more appearances of ubiquitous expanded tumor TCRs in blood at resection than at follow-up.

Every TCR cDNA molecule bore its own unique molecular identifier. MiXCR, applied by TCRdb to the 5' RACE reads, yields one record per CDR3 protein. The sample contains 95,000 to 130,000 distinct CDR3 sequences, 10% to 15% of which appear only once. V lost 6 bases to trimming and J lost 5 bases; unmatched junction nucleotides: 5. This CDR3 spans 13 amino acids. Germline CDR1 and CDR2: MNHEY and SVGEGT. To note about this clonotype: What it recognizes is unknown.

Time point in this sample: blood at routine non-recurrence follow-up after resection. Unsorted whole RNA from tumor, nontumor lung or frozen PBMC underwent sequencing. The origin of this receptor is a male donor with early-stage non-small cell lung cancer. The chain has TRBV6-2 or TRBV6-3 and TRBJ2-5, with 8 bases identical to TRBD1. Sequences were derived from PBMCs, sampled at follow-up. CDR3 nucleotide sequence: TGTGCCAGCAGAGAGACAGGGGAGGAGACCCAGTACTTC. Amino acids: CASRETGEETQYF.